This T cell receptor (beta chain) stems from a study of T-cell reconstitution after alpha-beta-depleted transplantation in children. Unique molecular identifiers were used to barcode this TCRbeta library. TCRdb itself ran the PCR reads through MiXCR, one entry per CDR3 protein. This sample yields about 98,000 distinct CDR3 sequences, of which 20% to 30% are seen a single time; 20% to 25% belongs to the top ten. This clonotype was found many times. Its antigen is unknown. The CDR3 is made up of 13 amino acids. Germline CDR1 MDHEN, CDR2 SYDVKM. The V and J ends lost 4 bases and 0 bases respectively, with 7 bases between them. Study-level points and caveats: TCRbeta diversity was high at day 60 in some patients (a result of surviving recipient T cells and thymic progenitors). At the one-year point after transplant, T-cell counts and TCRbeta diversity were found to come mostly from T cells that had been newly produced.

This specimen consisted of PBMCs, obtained before TCRalphabeta/CD19-depleted stem cell transplant. This chain joins TRBV28 and TRBJ2-7; no reliable D call. The origin of this receptor is a boy aged 2 to 10 with acute lymphoblastic leukemia, due to receive a stem cell transplant. For the CDR3, the DNA is TGTGCCAGCAGTTGGGTCGACTCCTACGAGCAGTACTTC. Protein: CASSWVDSYEQYF. Drawing the rest from reference TRBV28 and TRBJ2-7, the complete variable domain is DVKVTQSSRYLVKRTGEKVFLECVQDMDHENMFWYRQDPGLGLRLIYFSYDVKMKEKGDIPEGYSVSREKKERFSLILESASTNQTSMYLCASSWVDSYEQYFGPGTRLTVT.